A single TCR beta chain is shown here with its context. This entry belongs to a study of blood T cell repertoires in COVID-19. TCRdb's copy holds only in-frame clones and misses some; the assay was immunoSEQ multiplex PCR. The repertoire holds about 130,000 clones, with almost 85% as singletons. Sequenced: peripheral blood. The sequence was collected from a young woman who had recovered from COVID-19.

CDR3 loop: CASSVGTRISGANVLTF. The CDR3 nucleotides are TGTGCCAGCAGCGTAGGGACAAGGATCTCTGGGGCCAACGTCCTGACTTTC. The chain employs TRBV9 and TRBJ2-6; possible D gene TRBD1, 5 bases. Trimming took 0 bases from V and 0 from J, leaving 10 bases between them. This CDR3 has 17 residues. Germline V gene lookup returns CDR1 SGDLS and CDR2 YYNGEE. The whole variable domain, filled in from reference TRBV9 and TRBJ2-6, reads DSGVTQTPKHLITATGQRVTLRCSPRSGDLSVYWYQQSLDQGLQFLIQYYNGEERAKGNILERFSAQQFPDLHSELNLSSLELGDSALYFCASSVGTRISGANVLTFGAGSRLTVL.